Listed below are T cell receptor beta chains from one sample, sequenced in a study of CD8 T cells in ankylosing spondylitis. In TCRdb, the 5' RACE reads were re-called with MiXCR into one record per CDR3 protein. This table has about 190,000 distinct CDR3 sequences, roughly 13% appearing once. The sample consisted of blood, either unsorted or a sorted T cell fraction (not recorded which). The receptors stem from a female donor with ankylosing spondylitis or in good health (not recorded which). The CDR3 runs from the conserved cysteine through the conserved F or W.

cdr3_length: 15; v_call: TRBV6-1; j_call: TRBJ2-1; cdr3_aa: CASSTIPPTSFEQFF
cdr3_length: 13; v_call: TRBV29-1; j_call: TRBJ2-1; cdr3_aa: CSVEWTSGSEQFF
cdr3_length: 14; v_call: TRBV20-1; j_call: TRBJ2-7; cdr3_aa: CSATAGTSPYEQYF
cdr3_length: 12; v_call: TRBV12-3/TRBV12-4; j_call: TRBJ1-4; cdr3_aa: CASSPGREKLFF
cdr3_length: 14; v_call: TRBV5-1; j_call: TRBJ1-1; cdr3_aa: CASSSGTGETEAFF
cdr3_length: 16; v_call: TRBV19; j_call: TRBJ2-1; cdr3_aa: CASRRDRAKSYNEQFF
cdr3_length: 13; v_call: TRBV7-2; j_call: TRBJ2-4; cdr3_aa: CASSTPGRNIQYF
cdr3_length: 16; v_call: TRBV5-1; j_call: TRBJ2-1; cdr3_aa: CASSLLAGDVYNEQFF
cdr3_length: 13; v_call: TRBV7-2; j_call: TRBJ2-5; cdr3_aa: CASSLVAGKTQYF
cdr3_length: 15; v_call: TRBV7-9; j_call: TRBJ1-5; cdr3_aa: CASSPLSGDNQPQHF
cdr3_length: 16; v_call: TRBV5-1; j_call: TRBJ2-1; cdr3_aa: CASSANEAGSYNEQFF
cdr3_length: 14; v_call: TRBV6-2/TRBV6-3; j_call: TRBJ1-5; cdr3_aa: CASSAGTENQPQHF
cdr3_length: 12; v_call: TRBV3-1; j_call: TRBJ1-1; cdr3_aa: CASSQTDTEAFF
cdr3_length: 16; v_call: TRBV2; j_call: TRBJ2-1; cdr3_aa: CASSEDTRTVYNEQFF
cdr3_length: 13; v_call: TRBV27; j_call: TRBJ1-2; cdr3_aa: CASSFLGGDGYTF
cdr3_length: 15; v_call: TRBV29-1; j_call: TRBJ2-1; cdr3_aa: CSVATTSGSYGEQFF
cdr3_length: 14; v_call: TRBV20-1; j_call: TRBJ2-1; cdr3_aa: CSASGRSGDNEQFF
cdr3_length: 12; v_call: TRBV11-2; j_call: TRBJ1-2; cdr3_aa: CASRSDGYGYTF
cdr3_length: 17; v_call: TRBV7-9; j_call: TRBJ2-1; cdr3_aa: CASSLNPGFSGTNEQFF
cdr3_length: 14; v_call: TRBV12-3/TRBV12-4; j_call: TRBJ2-3; cdr3_aa: CASSYGTSGDTQYF
cdr3_length: 14; v_call: TRBV19; j_call: TRBJ2-7; cdr3_aa: CASGPGNSYERQYF
cdr3_length: 16; v_call: TRBV28; j_call: TRBJ1-2; cdr3_aa: CASSLTDASANYGYTF
cdr3_length: 12; v_call: TRBV29-1; j_call: TRBJ1-1; cdr3_aa: CSVEVTGFEAFF
cdr3_length: 15; v_call: TRBV12-3/TRBV12-4; j_call: TRBJ2-1; cdr3_aa: CASSPWTSGRAVQFF
cdr3_length: 14; v_call: TRBV10-3; j_call: TRBJ2-5; cdr3_aa: CAISEGQEQETQYF
cdr3_length: 14; v_call: TRBV3-1; j_call: TRBJ1-2; cdr3_aa: CASSQGQVNYGYTF
cdr3_length: 15; v_call: TRBV5-1; j_call: TRBJ1-4; cdr3_aa: CASGPTGTASEKLFF
cdr3_length: 16; v_call: TRBV4-3; j_call: TRBJ2-1; cdr3_aa: CASSQEAGLRDHEQFF
cdr3_length: 14; v_call: TRBV28; j_call: TRBJ1-5; cdr3_aa: CASSRPQGGQPQHF
cdr3_length: 12; v_call: TRBV5-1; j_call: TRBJ2-1; cdr3_aa: CASSLEGDEQFF
cdr3_length: 14; v_call: TRBV5-6; j_call: TRBJ2-3; cdr3_aa: CASSTEGWTDTQYF
cdr3_length: 9; v_call: TRBV29-1; j_call: TRBJ2-3; cdr3_aa: CSVETGESF
cdr3_length: 16; v_call: TRBV20-1; j_call: TRBJ2-3; cdr3_aa: CCARDPSGRFADTQYF
cdr3_length: 12; v_call: TRBV29-1; j_call: TRBJ1-2; cdr3_aa: CSAGRGEDGYTF
cdr3_length: 19; v_call: TRBV19; j_call: TRBJ2-1; cdr3_aa: CASSPLGGAGMRSYNEQFF
cdr3_length: 18; v_call: TRBV10-3; j_call: TRBJ2-7; cdr3_aa: CAISESNRGRGLAYEQYF
cdr3_length: 15; v_call: TRBV5-1; j_call: TRBJ2-1; cdr3_aa: CASSLGLASNNEQFF
cdr3_length: 16; v_call: TRBV12-3/TRBV12-4; j_call: TRBJ2-1; cdr3_aa: CASSASSTVRGDEQFF
cdr3_length: 12; v_call: TRBV27; j_call: TRBJ2-7; cdr3_aa: CASSGYGYEQYF
cdr3_length: 15; v_call: TRBV7-8; j_call: TRBJ2-5; cdr3_aa: CASSGYPGVPETQYF
cdr3_length: 13; v_call: TRBV12-3/TRBV12-4; j_call: TRBJ2-3; cdr3_aa: CASSYRRPDTQYF